A single sample is the source of the 24 T cell receptor beta chains below, sequenced in a study of T cell repertoires in cytomegalovirus infection. TCRdb passed the reads through MiXCR, listing each CDR3 protein once. The table includes some 180,000 distinct CDR3 sequences, roughly 15% detected once. Sample: CD8+ T cells from PBMCs. The receptors were sampled from a human donor in good health (CMV status not recorded). Some clones in this sample may be carry-over from other donors' samples.

The CDR3 bases are TGCAGTGCTAGTGGGGGCATGAACACTGAAGCTTTCTTT. This codes for CSASGGMNTEAFF. The chain couples TRBV20-1 to TRBJ1-1, with D perhaps TRBD1 (6 bases). Germline-derived CDR1 and CDR2 are DFQATT and SNEGSKA (reference sequence). There are 13 residues in the CDR3. V was clipped by 3 bases and J by 0 bases, with 8 bases between them.

This clonotype occurred a few times. The CDR3 sequence: CASSLVLDTDTQYF. The DNA for the CDR3 is TGTGCCAGCAGTTTAGTCCTGGATACAGATACGCAGTATTTT. V is TRBV12-3 or TRBV12-4 and J is TRBJ2-3; D remains unclear. V was pared by 1 base and J by 3 bases, with 8 bases between. CDR3 length: 14 residues.

CDR3 region: CSVEDGPHQPQHF. The CDR3 nucleotides read TGCAGCGTTGAAGATGGCCCCCATCAGCCCCAGCATTTT. The chain has TRBV29-1 and TRBJ1-5; D gene uncertain. The V gene lost 0 bases and the J gene lost 5 bases, with 8 bases spanning the gap. The CDR3 consists of 13 residues. Germline V lookup: CDR1 SQVTM, CDR2 ANQGSEA.

This rearrangement joins TRBV18 to TRBJ2-7; D possibly uses TRBD1 or TRBD2 (6 bases each). The V gene's germline CDR1 is KGHSH and CDR2 LQKENI. Trimming shortened V by 3 bases and J by 2 bases, and 26 bases separated the two germline ends. This CDR3 is built from 19 residues. CDR3 in amino acids: CASSPGKGMLGGGPYEQYF. The CDR3 bases are TGTGCCAGCTCACCGGGAAAGGGGATGTTGGGGGGCGGCCCCTACGAGCAGTACTTC. Full variable domain (missing parts from reference TRBV18 and TRBJ2-7): NAGVMQNPRHLVRRRGQEARLRCSPMKGHSHVYWYRQLPEEGLKFMVYLQKENIIDESGMPKERFSAEFPKEGPSILRIQQVVRGDSAAYFCASSPGKGMLGGGPYEQYFGPGTRLTVT.

This clonotype was detected a few times. The chain uses TRBV12-3 or TRBV12-4 and TRBJ2-5, with a possible D match to TRBD2 (5 bases). The length of the CDR3 is 15 residues. V was shortened by 4 bases and J by 4 bases, with 16 bases between the two germline ends. The CDR3 region is CASSSTPLGRETQYF. CDR3 sequence (DNA): TGTGCCAGCAGTTCCACCCCTCTTGGGAGAGAGACCCAGTACTTC.

This clonotype was seen only once. The chain uses TRBV11-2 and TRBJ2-3, with D possibly being TRBD2 (7 bases). This CDR3 spans 10 amino acids. Germline V CDR1 and CDR2: SGHAT, FQNNGV. The chain's CDR3 is CACGGEEQYF. As DNA, the CDR3 is TGTGCTTGCGGGGGCGAGGAGCAGTATTTT.

This chain links TRBV5-1 with TRBJ2-1; tentatively, D is TRBD2 (7 bases). V lost 0 bases and J lost 1, with 14 bases in between. The germline V gene has CDR1 SGHRS and CDR2 YFSETQ. The CDR3 contains 17 residues. The CDR3 loop reads CASSLVGAGESYNEQFF. The CDR3 DNA reads TGCGCCAGCAGCTTGGTGGGGGCGGGGGAGTCCTACAATGAGCAGTTCTTC.

This clonotype was recorded a few times. V gene TRBV5-6 combines with J gene TRBJ2-1; 13 positions agree with TRBD2. In germline, CDR1 is SGHDT, CDR2 YYEEEE. Trimming at V came to 4 bases and at J to 6 bases, leaving 4 bases not matched to a gene. The CDR3 consists of 15 residues. The CDR3 is CASSNGLAGANEQFF. The CDR3 bases are TGTGCCAGCAGCAATGGACTAGCGGGGGCCAATGAGCAGTTCTTC.

This clonotype was observed a handful of times. The chain carries TRBV4-2 and TRBJ1-2, with TRBD1 as a possible D gene (5 bases). Germline CDR1 reads LGHNA; CDR2 reads YNFKEQ. There are 16 residues in the CDR3. V lost 0 bases and J 4 bases, leaving 15 bases between the germline ends. CDR3 in amino acids: CASSQERQTNFYGYTF. In DNA, the CDR3 is TGTGCCAGCAGCCAAGAAAGACAGACAAATTTCTATGGCTACACCTTC.

This clonotype was detected a few times. The CDR3 sequence: CASSQPGGPESNEQFF. Here the CDR3 DNA reads TGCGCCAGCAGCCAACCCGGGGGGCCCGAGAGCAATGAGCAGTTCTTC. The chain recombines TRBV4-1 with TRBJ2-1; maybe TRBD2 (7 bases). Trimming removed 2 bases at V and 6 bases at J, with 17 bases between. CDR1 and CDR2 (germline): MGHRA, YSYEKL. CDR3 length: 16 amino acids.

This clonotype was recorded a few times. This chain joins TRBV24-1 and TRBJ2-7; TRBD2 might be the D (6 bases). Trimming stripped 3 bases from V and 6 bases from J, with 14 bases between. CDR3 length: 14 residues. Germline values: CDR1 KGHDR, CDR2 SFDVKD. The DNA of the CDR3 is TGTGCCACCAGTGATGCGGGACTTTCCCCCGAGCAGTACTTC. Translating gives CATSDAGLSPEQYF.

V gene TRBV7-3 combines with J gene TRBJ2-7; 9 bases are a match to TRBD1. This CDR3 comprises 15 residues. V lost 1 base to trimming and J lost 2 bases; unmatched junction nucleotides: 3. Germline values: CDR1 SGHTA, CDR2 FQGTGA. The CDR3 DNA sequence: TGTGCCAGCAGCTTAAACGGGGACAGGGCCTACGAGCAGTACTTC. Translating gives CASSLNGDRAYEQYF.

V is TRBV7-6 and J is TRBJ2-7; TRBD2 is a possible D gene (5 bases). Germline loops: CDR1 SGHVS, CDR2 FNYEAQ. There are 14 residues in the CDR3. V was cut by 5 bases and J by 1 base, with 12 bases left in between. This chain's CDR3 is CASSADGVSYEQYF. DNA of the CDR3: TGTGCCAGCAGCGCGGACGGGGTATCCTACGAGCAGTACTTC.

The rearrangement uses TRBV12-3 or TRBV12-4 and TRBJ2-1, with TRBD1 identical over 7 bases. Unmatched junction bases numbered 4, after V lost 1 base and J lost 7 bases. The length of the CDR3 is 14 residues. CDR3 residues: CASSLEGASNEQFF. DNA of the CDR3: TGTGCCAGCAGTTTAGAGGGGGCCTCGAATGAGCAGTTCTTC.

J is TRBJ2-2 and V is TRBV20-1; TRBD2 aligns across 8 bases. This CDR3 is built from 16 residues. Losses at the gene ends were 5 bases for V and 1 base for J; bases not matched to a gene: 9. Germline assignment: CDR1 DFQATT and CDR2 SNEGSKA (reference sequence). Here the CDR3 DNA reads TGCAGTGCTGTCGGCATGGCGGGGGGGAACACCGGGGAGCTGTTTTTT. Translating it yields CSAVGMAGGNTGELFF.

This sequence joins TRBV6-6 and TRBJ2-7, with 8 bases that match TRBD1. The CDR3 length is 18 residues. Losses at the gene ends were 0 bases for V and 6 bases for J; bases not matched to a gene: 16. CDR1 and CDR2 (germline): MNHNY, SVGAGI (reference sequence). The CDR3 nucleotides are TGTGCCAGCAGTTACTCGAGTCCGAGGTTGGACAGGGAGTTCGAGCAGTACTTC. Encoded protein: CASSYSSPRLDREFEQYF.

The V gene is TRBV7-2, the J gene TRBJ1-3, with 9 bases identical to TRBD1. The CDR3 totals 15 residues. After removal of 5 bases from V and 4 bases from J, the junction contained 6 bases not matched to a gene. Per the germline V gene, CDR1 is SGHTA and CDR2 is FQGNSA. The CDR3, as DNA: TGTGCCAGCAGCATTACAGGGGGCGAGGGAAACACCATATATTTT. Encoded protein: CASSITGGEGNTIYF. The complete variable domain, with remaining parts taken from reference TRBV7-2 and TRBJ1-3, reads GAGVSQSPSNKVTEKGKDVELRCDPISGHTALYWYRQSLGQGLEFLIYFQGNSAPDKSGLPSDRFSAERTGGSVSTLTIQRTQQEDSAVYLCASSITGGEGNTIYFGEGSWLTVV.

In its sample, this clonotype was seen a few times. The rearrangement links TRBV4-1 to TRBJ2-5; 10 bases agree with TRBD2. The CDR3 loop spans 14 amino acids. Per germline, CDR1 MGHRA and CDR2 YSYEKL. V lost 4 bases to trimming and J lost 3 bases; unmatched junction nucleotides: 2. CDR3 protein: CASSLSGGEETQYF. The DNA for the CDR3 is TGCGCCAGCAGCCTGAGCGGGGGGGAAGAGACCCAGTACTTC.

This clonotype was seen a few times. The J gene is TRBJ2-6, the V gene TRBV4-3; no reliable D call. Germline CDR1 reads LGHNA; CDR2 reads YSLEER. There are 17 residues in the CDR3. Trimming took 1 base from V and 1 from J, leaving 11 bases between them. The CDR3 DNA is TGCGCCAGCAGCCAAGCCCCTAGTCTATCTGGGGCCAACGTCCTGACTTTC. It specifies CASSQAPSLSGANVLTF.

V is TRBV29-1 and J is TRBJ2-1; the D gene is possibly TRBD2 (6 bases). This CDR3 is built from 12 residues. The germline V gene encodes CDR1 SQVTM and CDR2 ANQGSEA. V was pared by 4 bases and J by 4 bases, with 8 bases between. CDR3 sequence reads: CSVAGGYNEQFF. DNA of the CDR3: TGCAGCGTTGCTGGGGGGTACAATGAGCAGTTCTTC.

This clonotype has only a few counts. The rearrangement joins TRBV6-2 or TRBV6-3 to TRBJ2-6; 8 bases match TRBD1. The trim removed 6 bases at V and 3 bases at J, leaving 16 bases unmatched. Germline V gene lookup returns CDR1 MNHEY and CDR2 SVGEGT. The CDR3 has 19 amino acids. The CDR3 here is CASSPDLGRGLYGANVLTF. Here the CDR3 DNA reads TGTGCCAGCAGCCCCGACCTCGGCAGGGGGCTATATGGGGCCAACGTCCTGACTTTC.

The V call is TRBV11-2, the J call TRBJ2-1; possibly TRBD2 for D (6 bases). V lost 5 bases and J lost 16, with 18 bases in between. CDR3 length: 12 residues. Germline V gives CDR1 SGHAT, CDR2 FQNNGV. CDR3 nucleotides: TGTGCCAGCAGCCCCCTGGGGGGACGACGCTTCTTC. As protein: CASSPLGGRRFF.

The CDR3 protein is CASSFSTGGKDTQYF. CDR3 DNA sequence: TGTGCCAGCAGTTTTTCCACAGGGGGCAAAGATACGCAGTATTTT. The rearrangement uses TRBV28 and TRBJ2-3; 9 bases line up with TRBD1. Germline CDR1 reads MDHEN; CDR2 reads SYDVKM. With V trimmed by 3 bases and J by 5 bases, 6 bases remained unmatched. This CDR3 spans 15 amino acids.

A few counts support this clonotype. The J gene is TRBJ1-2, the V gene TRBV7-6, with D possibly TRBD1 on 5 matching bases. Trimming took 1 base from V and 6 from J, leaving 6 bases between them. The germline CDR1 and CDR2 sequences are SGHVS and FNYEAQ. The CDR3 has 12 residues. The CDR3 here is CASSLEGHGYTF. The CDR3 nucleotides read TGTGCCAGCAGCTTAGAGGGACATGGCTACACCTTC.